The source of this TCR beta chain is a study of early T cells in non-severe SARS-CoV-2 infection. CDR1 is SSHAT and CDR2 is FNYEAQ in the germline V gene (reference sequence). The CDR3 runs 14 residues. V lost 5 bases to trimming and J lost 7 bases; unmatched junction nucleotides: 9. MiXCR, run by TCRdb on the 5' RACE reads, gives a single entry per CDR3 protein. The profile shows over 60,000 distinct CDR3 sequences, about 9.4% of them singletons. This clonotype originated in an adult who was a healthcare worker with PCR-confirmed SARS-CoV-2 infection or an uninfected control (not recorded which). The rearrangement uses TRBV7-7 and TRBJ2-7, with TRBD2 matching over 9 bases. The sequencing used whole blood, collected at baseline. The DNA of the CDR3 is TGTGCCAGCAGCCAGGGACTAGCCCTGGGGGAGCAGTACTTC. Translating it yields CASSQGLALGEQYF.